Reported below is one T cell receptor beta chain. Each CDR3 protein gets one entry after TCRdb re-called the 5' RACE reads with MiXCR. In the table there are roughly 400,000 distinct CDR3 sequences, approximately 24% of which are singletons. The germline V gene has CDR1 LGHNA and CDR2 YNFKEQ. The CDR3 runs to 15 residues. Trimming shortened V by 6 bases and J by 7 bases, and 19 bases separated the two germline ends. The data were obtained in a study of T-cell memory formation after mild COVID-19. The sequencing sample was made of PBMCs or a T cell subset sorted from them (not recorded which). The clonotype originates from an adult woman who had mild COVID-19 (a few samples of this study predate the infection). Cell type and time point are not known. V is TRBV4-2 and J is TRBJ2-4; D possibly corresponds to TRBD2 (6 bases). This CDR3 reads CASRQVGEAWNIQYF. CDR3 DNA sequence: TGTGCCAGCAGACAGGTGGGGGAGGCCTGGAACATTCAGTACTTC.